One sample yielded the 2 T cell receptor beta chains listed below, sequenced in a study of naive and memory T cell subsets (dated by TCRdb to about 2017). The protocol used for the library was UMI-ligation and nested PCR. Sequenced on an Illumina MiSeq. An equimolar mix of two oligonucleotides covering both TRBC1 and TRBC2 was used as the beta constant-region primer. Four rounds of PCR were used to amplify ligated cDNA, with nested alpha and beta constant-region primers being used together with the SP2 primer. TCRdb handled the public reads itself, with Q25 trimming in fastp and clone calling in MiXCR, and kept productive beta chains. CDR3 protein sequences are deduplicated, and each keeps its most common genes and DNA. This sample has tens of thousands of distinct CDR3 sequences in its table, and over 9% of those were observed once. The leading ten clones occupy 0.95% to 1.5% of the sample. Sequencing was done on a sample of naive CD8+ T cells from blood. According to the study, the label for this sample's cell subset or site signals: naive T cells, CD45RA high CD27+. The receptors were gathered from a human donor in good health.

This clonotype was counted ten times or more. The gene calls are TRBV9 and TRBJ2-2; D is unresolved. The CDR3 is 16 amino acids. V shed 3 bases and J shed 0 bases, with 12 bases lying between them. In germline, CDR1 is SGDLS, CDR2 YYNGEE. The CDR3 DNA is TGTGCCAGCAGCGGATCGGTAAACCCGAACACCGGGGAGCTGTTTTTT. This codes for CASSGSVNPNTGELFF.

The V gene is TRBV12-3 or TRBV12-4, the J gene TRBJ2-6; 10 bases line up with TRBD2. The CDR3 has 17 amino acids. J lost 0 bases, V lost 6 bases, and 5 bases had no gene match. The CDR3 DNA sequence: TGTGCCAGCAGGGTAGCGGGAGGAAGCTCTGGGGCCAACGTCCTGACTTTC. It codes for CASRVAGGSSGANVLTF.